This TCR beta chain emerged from a study of T cells in Graves' hyperthyroidism and ophthalmopathy. This clonotype has at least ten counts. Its cognate antigen is unknown. It was RNA transcripts that yielded the amplified TCR beta CDR3 regions. RT-PCR in the first round (using the HTBI primer set) targeted the TCR CDR3. TCRdb re-analysed the multiplex PCR reads in MiXCR, keeping a single row per CDR3 protein. Of around 620,000 distinct CDR3 sequences listed, around 16% are singletons. The study excluded patients with uncontrolled infection, other autoimmune disease, pregnancy or lactation. Fresh 10 ml peripheral blood yielded PBMCs. Regarding the study as a whole: Ophthalmopathy was model-predicted a median about 6.9 months pre-onset.

Looked up from germline, CDR1 is MNHEY and CDR2 is SVGEGT. The CDR3 has 15 amino acids. The ends lost 0 bases at V and 2 bases at J; junction bases unmatched: 4. The receptor comes from a woman aged 25 to 39 with Graves' hyperthyroidism. The rearrangement links TRBV6-2 or TRBV6-3 to TRBJ2-7, with 7 bases that match TRBD1. Input material: blood. The CDR3 loop reads CASSYSVTGTYEQYF. The CDR3 DNA is TGTGCCAGCAGTTACTCGGTGACAGGGACCTACGAGCAGTACTTC.